Sequencing of this T cell receptor beta chain was carried out in a study of CD8+ T cells in alopecia areata (dated by TCRdb to about 2018). Study-wide context: Treated patients were enrolled in an open-label pilot trial of oral tofacitinib at 5 to 10 mg twice daily for moderate-to-severe alopecia areata. Amplification of TCRbeta CDR3 regions was done by immunoSEQ multiplex PCR using 35 Vbeta forward primers and 13 Jbeta reverse primers. Scalp clonality was compared among normal scalp (n=4), patchy alopecia areata scalp (n=8), and alopecia totalis/universalis scalp (n=8). High-throughput TCRbeta sequencing was used to examine T cell clonal expansion in alopecia areata in both the C3H/HeJ mouse model and human patients. The RNA source kit depended on sample type: the PAXgene miRNA kit for fixed scalp, the miRNeasy kit for PBMCs, and the RNeasy kit for mouse skin. Biopsies were taken from tofacitinib-treated patients at baseline and at 4 and 24 weeks of treatment, and a later scalp biopsy was taken in several of the tofacitinib-treated patients. Disease severity in treated patients was measured with the SALT score, which quantifies the percentage of affected scalp surface area. In humans, TCRbeta sequencing was performed on scalp tissue and on sorted CD4+ and CD8+ peripheral blood T cells from healthy controls and from patients with patchy or totalis/universalis alopecia areata. Patients stayed on tofacitinib for 6 to 18 months and then had 6 months of follow-up off drug so that delayed response and recurrence could be assessed. On the study overall, not on this receptor specifically: During tofacitinib treatment, many expanded lesional clones stuck around in both scalp and blood, and this persistence may partly explain why relapse happens after treatment is stopped. Higher clonality and more expanded CD8+ clones were observed in lesional scalp than in normal scalp, particularly in alopecia totalis/universalis, a finding suggestive of antigenic drive. Shared TCR sequences between patients were less evident than in mice, which may be partly attributable to HLA diversity in the patient population. Unlike mouse skin, where gammadelta T cells dominate, normal human skin contains resident alphabeta T cells that get sequenced too, which complicates analysis of the scalp TCR repertoire. Because the treated cohort was small and included a single nonresponder, larger studies are needed to assess links between baseline CD8+ expansion and response. Tofacitinib significantly lowered scalp clonality and the number of expanded CD8+ clones among the top 100 scalp clones.

Taken from cysteine to phenylalanine, the CDR3 has 14 residues. This entry keeps only the CDR3 DNA: 42 bases, framed from base 1. CDR1 SGHVS and CDR2 FQNEAQ were looked up in the germline V gene. V drops 3 bases and J drops 4 bases, leaving 11 bases in between. The time point label corresponds to: 4 weeks on oral tofacitinib. Reading the label with the study, this specimen's treatment or condition is: oral pan-JAK inhibitor, 5-10 mg twice daily. Peripheral blood and lesional scalp punch biopsies were obtained from patients with alopecia areata. After PBMCs were isolated by density centrifugation and stained for CD3, CD4 and CD8, a FACSAria was used to sort CD4+ and CD8+ T cells. This clone was counted only a few times. Which antigen it targets is not known. The record has no base qualities; no much larger clone is one base away. The library came from the immunoSEQ multiplex PCR assay. RNA was extracted from all samples and reverse transcribed into cDNA as template for TCR sequencing. First-strand cDNA was synthesized with SuperScript III using a 2:1 mix of oligo-dT and random hexamers. A synthetic immune receptor repertoire was used to measure amplification bias, and any remaining bias was corrected computationally. Per the original workflow: Raw reads were preprocessed for error removal, and CDR3 was defined according to IMGT conventions as running from the conserved cysteine to phenylalanine. Clonality was calculated as 1 minus Shannon entropy normalized by log2 of the number of productive unique TCRs. CD4 or CD8 identity of scalp clones was inferred by cross-referencing scalp TCRbeta sequences with sorted blood CD4 and CD8 repertoires. Sourced from immuneACCESS, this table was stored by TCRdb with only in-frame sequences that have V and J called. A share of the clones is absent; for the studies checked, an unresolved V gene accounts for under half, and the remainder has no known explanation. The V and J calls and clone size are taken from that table; D and trimming were inferred from the DNA. This sample comprises over 150,000 clones, 45% to 75% of them detected only once. Less than 0.8% of the sample is held by the ten biggest clonotypes.

The chain couples TRBV7-8 to TRBJ2-3; perhaps TRBD2 is the D gene, with 6 bases matching. Sequencing used CD4+ T cells sorted from blood, obtained at week 4, from a patient treated with tofacitinib. The receptor was isolated from a human donor with alopecia areata. At the DNA level, the sequence is TGTGCCAGCAGCTTCAGACTAGTGGCAGATACGCAGTATTTT. Protein translation: CASSFRLVADTQYF. Where the CDR3 stops, the reference TRBV7-8 and TRBJ2-3 genes take over; the full variable domain is GAGVSQSPRYKVAKRGQDVALRCDPISGHVSLFWYQQALGQGPEFLTYFQNEAQLDKSGLPSDRFFAERPEGSVSTLKIQRTQQEDSAVYLCASSFRLVADTQYFGPGTRLTVL.